A selection of T cell receptor beta chains follows, all from one sample in a study of tumor T cells in aggressive B-cell lymphoma. Data came from immunoSEQ multiplex PCR; TCRdb stores just in-frame clones and leaves some out. There are some 2,900 clones in the sample; more than 75% occur only once, and roughly 18% lies in the top ten. The sequenced sample consisted of tumor tissue. These receptor sequences come from an adult with diffuse large B cell lymphoma. The CDR3 runs from the conserved cysteine through the conserved F or W. Each record gives: D gene, CDR3 length, V gene, clone size, J gene, CDR3 protein, CDR3 DNA. A D gene is named only where the DNA matches it firmly. Clone size is given for some rows only: seen once, a few or many times, or a class if the clone is expanded.

>.|15|TRBV6-5|.|TRBJ1-2
CASSYSITTNYGYTF
TGTGCCAGCAGTTACTCGATCACAACAAACTATGGCTACACCTTC
>.|15|TRBV4-3|.|TRBJ1-2
CASSQVDTVGYGYTF
TGCGCCAGCAGCCAAGTCGACACGGTGGGCTATGGCTACACCTTC
>TRBD1|14|TRBV4-3|.|TRBJ1-3
CASSQNRGGNTIYF
TGCGCCAGCAGCCAGAACAGGGGCGGAAACACCATATATTTT
>.|14|TRBV4-1|.|TRBJ1-1
CASSQLRGLGVAFF
TGCGCCAGCAGCCAGCTTAGGGGGTTGGGGGTAGCTTTCTTT
>.|12|TRBV5-4|.|TRBJ1-1
CASSSELSEAFF
TGTGCCAGCAGTTCCGAGTTGTCTGAAGCTTTCTTT
>.|17|TRBV7-9|.|TRBJ2-3
CASSFGTQGITTDTQYF
TGTGCCAGCAGCTTTGGAACTCAGGGTATCACCACAGATACGCAGTATTTT
>.|14|TRBV4-1|.|TRBJ1-2
CASSQDPGPQGYTF
TGCGCCAGCAGCCAAGATCCAGGCCCACAGGGTTACACCTTC
>.|18|TRBV9|.|TRBJ1-1
CASSVGPLWVTGNTEAFF
TGTGCCAGCAGCGTAGGCCCTCTCTGGGTCACAGGGAACACTGAAGCTTTCTTT
>.|13|TRBV5-1|.|TRBJ1-1
CAKGDRGNTKAFF
TGCGCCAAGGGGGATAGGGGGAACACTAAAGCTTTCTTT
>TRBD2|15|TRBV27|.|TRBJ2-1
CASKFRAGDWDEQFF
TGTGCCAGCAAGTTTAGGGCGGGGGACTGGGATGAGCAGTTCTTC
>TRBD1|16|TRBV6-4|.|TRBJ1-2
CASALTDRAVFGGYTF
TGTGCCAGTGCACTTACGGACAGGGCGGTTTTTGGGGGCTACACCTTC
>.|16|TRBV19|few|TRBJ2-7
CASSIAISSFSYEQYF
TGTGCCAGTAGTATAGCTATCTCCTCTTTTTCCTACGAGCAGTACTTC